Each of the 26 T cell receptor beta chains below was sequenced from the same sample in a study of blood T cell repertoires in COVID-19. Produced via immunoSEQ multiplex PCR; TCRdb's table is partial and in-frame only. This sample yields 65,000 to 75,000 clones, of which roughly four fifths are seen a single time; about 43% belongs to the top ten. Sequenced: peripheral blood. These receptors were taken from a man at least 80 years old with acute or convalescent COVID-19.

The rearrangement links TRBV19 to TRBJ2-3; 12 bases are a match to TRBD2. The CDR3 is made up of 15 amino acids. Germline V lookup: CDR1 LNHDA, CDR2 SQIVND (reference sequence). The V gene end was trimmed by 6 bases and the J gene end by 5 bases; junction bases not matched to a gene: 6. The CDR3 region has the DNA TGTGCCAGTAGCCGGACTAGCGGGGTTCGAGATACGCAGTATTTT. Translating it yields CASSRTSGVRDTQYF. The whole variable domain, filled in from reference TRBV19 and TRBJ2-3, reads DGGITQSPKYLFRKEGQNVTLSCEQNLNHDAMYWYRQDPGQGLRLIYYSQIVNDFQKGDIAEGYSVSREKKESFPLTVTSAQKNPTAFYLCASSRTSGVRDTQYFGPGTRLTVL.

The rearrangement uses TRBV19 and TRBJ2-1, with 7 bases fitting TRBD2. V gave up 8 bases and J gave up 8 bases; unmatched junction bases: 12. CDR1 and CDR2 from the germline V gene are LNHDA and SQIVND (reference sequence). The CDR3 sequence is 14 residues long. CDR3: CASQSAGAEDEQFF. CDR3 DNA: TGTGCCAGTCAGTCCGCGGGAGCTGAGGATGAGCAGTTCTTC.

V is TRBV4-1 and J is TRBJ1-6; TRBD1 aligns across 7 bases. Germline-derived CDR1 and CDR2 are MGHRA and YSYEKL. V shed 2 bases, J shed 7 bases, and the junction held 2 bases outside the gene matches. This CDR3 comprises 14 residues. The chain's CDR3 is CASSQPDRNSPLHF. CDR3 coding DNA: TGCGCCAGCAGCCAACCGGACAGGAATTCACCCCTCCACTTT.

As DNA, the CDR3 is TGCGCCAGCAGCCCGACTAGCGGTTTTACAGATACGCAGTATTTT. Translated: CASSPTSGFTDTQYF. This chain connects TRBV5-1 to TRBJ2-3, with 9 bases identical to TRBD2. Per germline, CDR1 SGHRS and CDR2 YFSETQ. V lost 4 bases and J lost 3; bases outside the gene matches: 6. The CDR3 loop spans 15 amino acids.

The CDR3 reads CSVARHGTYEQYF. CDR3 nucleotides: TGCAGCGTTGCTCGCCACGGGACCTACGAGCAGTACTTC. V is TRBV29-1 and J is TRBJ2-7, with a weak D call TRBD2 (5 bases). Germline V gene lookup returns CDR1 SQVTM and CDR2 ANQGSEA. The CDR3 is 13 amino acids. V was pared by 4 bases and J by 2 bases, with 12 bases between.

The chain uses TRBV19 and TRBJ2-2, with 9 bases fitting TRBD2. This CDR3 contains 16 residues. Trimming cost V 3 bases and J 7 bases; bases outside gene matches: 9. CDR1 is LNHDA, CDR2 SQIVND, per germline (reference sequence). CDR3 DNA sequence: TGTGCCAGTAGTATCTGGTCTAGCGGGGTGAGCGGGGAGCTGTTTTTT. Protein sequence: CASSIWSSGVSGELFF.

This clone turned up a few times. The chain carries TRBV11-2 and TRBJ2-2, with 13 bases identical to TRBD2. V lost 7 bases and J lost 4; bases outside the gene matches: 3. The V gene's germline CDR1 is SGHAT and CDR2 FQNNGV. This CDR3 comprises 15 residues. CDR3 protein: CASIGLAGVTGELFF. DNA for the CDR3: TGTGCCAGCATCGGACTAGCGGGAGTCACCGGGGAGCTGTTTTTT.

The genes are TRBV29-1 and TRBJ1-2, with 7 bases fitting TRBD1. V lost 3 bases and J lost 8; bases outside the gene matches: 6. Germline CDR1 and CDR2: SQVTM and ANQGSEA. This CDR3 comprises 12 residues. CDR3 DNA sequence: TGCAGCGTTGACCCGACAGGGACCGGCTACACCTTC. Encoded protein: CSVDPTGTGYTF.

The V call is TRBV6-2 or TRBV6-3, the J call TRBJ2-3, with 9 bases matching TRBD2. Germline-derived CDR1 and CDR2 are MNHEY and SVGEGT. The CDR3 contains 19 residues. The ends lost 1 base at V and 0 bases at J; junction bases unmatched: 11. For the CDR3, the DNA is TGTGCCAGCAGTTACTTTCCAGCGGGGGGCGCCACTAGCACAGATACGCAGTATTTT. Encoded protein: CASSYFPAGGATSTDTQYF.

This clone was seen a handful of times. V gene TRBV4-2 combines with J gene TRBJ2-4; possibly TRBD1 for D (5 bases). V lost 1 base, J lost 0 bases, and 10 bases lay in between. Germline CDR1 LGHNA, CDR2 YNFKEQ. This CDR3 is built from 16 residues. DNA for the CDR3: TGTGCCAGCAGCCAAGGACAGTCCCTAGCCAAAAACATTCAGTACTTC. It yields the protein CASSQGQSLAKNIQYF.

This chain uses TRBV5-4 with TRBJ2-3; 10 bases align to TRBD2. The V and J ends lost 4 bases and 6 bases, in that order; junction bases with no gene match: 8. The CDR3 extends over 15 amino acids. Germline V gives CDR1 SGHNT, CDR2 YYREEE (reference sequence). DNA for the CDR3: TGTGCCAGCAGCCTGGGGACTAGCGAGGCGGATACGCAGTATTTT. Encoded protein: CASSLGTSEADTQYF.

The chain carries TRBV6-6 and TRBJ1-1; D is possibly TRBD1 (5 bases). Germline V gene sequence: CDR1 MNHNY, CDR2 SVGAGI (reference sequence). The CDR3 is 12 amino acids. The ends were cut back, 8 bases at V and 6 bases at J, with 13 bases in the middle. CDR3 nucleotide sequence: TGTGCCAGCCGACCCGGACACTCTGAAGCTTTCTTT. It codes for CASRPGHSEAFF.

This chain links TRBV28 with TRBJ1-2; 9 bases are shared with TRBD1. V was clipped by 5 bases and J by 6 bases; unmatched bases: 10. This CDR3 has 15 residues. Germline CDR1 is MDHEN and CDR2 is SYDVKM. CDR3 protein: CASSPMTGGRNGYTF. The CDR3 nucleotides read TGTGCCAGCAGTCCGATGACAGGGGGTCGGAATGGCTACACCTTC.

The chain recombines TRBV7-9 with TRBJ2-5, with D possibly TRBD2 on 5 matching bases. Looked up from germline, CDR1 is SEHNR and CDR2 is FQNEAQ (reference sequence). The CDR3 consists of 14 residues. The V end was cut by 2 bases, the J end by 5 bases, with 12 bases between. In DNA, the CDR3 is TGTGCCAGCAGCTTAATTGCGGGTGGGGAGACCCAGTACTTC. Translation gives CASSLIAGGETQYF.

The CDR3 DNA sequence: TGTGCCACCAGCGACGGGGCCAGGGGTGGCTACACCTTC. Protein: CATSDGARGGYTF. The J gene is TRBJ1-2, the V gene TRBV15, with TRBD1 as a possible D gene (6 bases). Trimming removed 5 bases at V and 7 bases at J, with 14 bases between. Germline assignment: CDR1 LNHNV and CDR2 YYDKDF (reference sequence). This CDR3 is built from 13 residues. Supplemented by reference TRBV15 and TRBJ1-2, the full variable domain reads DAMVIQNPRYQVTQFGKPVTLSCSQTLNHNVMYWYQQKSSQAPKLLFHYYDKDFNNEADTPDNFQSRRPNTSFCFLDIRSPGLGDTAMYLCATSDGARGGYTFGSGTRLTVV.

This chain connects TRBV27 to TRBJ2-3; 7 nucleotides match TRBD1. Germline V gene sequence: CDR1 MNHEY, CDR2 SMNVEV (reference sequence). The trim removed 4 bases at V and 3 bases at J, leaving 7 bases unmatched. The CDR3 is 15 residues long. The CDR3 DNA sequence: TGTGCCAGCAGTTACCGGACAGGCTCTACAGATACGCAGTATTTT. It specifies CASSYRTGSTDTQYF.

The rearrangement joins TRBV7-3 to TRBJ2-2; 7 bases are shared with TRBD1. The junction had 10 bases not matched to a gene; V was cut back by 2 bases and J by 4 bases. The CDR3 totals 17 residues. Germline V lookup: CDR1 SGHTA, CDR2 FQGTGA. The CDR3 here is CASSLEGAGRGTGELFF. CDR3 nucleotides: TGTGCCAGCAGCTTAGAGGGGGCGGGTAGAGGCACCGGGGAGCTGTTTTTT.

The rearrangement links TRBV28 to TRBJ2-3; D gene uncertain. Germline V gene data show CDR1 as MDHEN and CDR2 as SYDVKM. V was pared by 5 bases and J by 3 bases, with 15 bases between. There are 15 residues in the CDR3. Here the CDR3 reads CASSTAVPRTDTQYF. The CDR3 DNA sequence: TGTGCCAGCAGTACTGCGGTACCTCGAACAGATACGCAGTATTTT.

The chain carries TRBV20-1 and TRBJ1-2; 8 bases align to TRBD1. The CDR3 is 15 residues long. V trimming: 3 bases; J trimming: 4 bases; junction bases outside the gene matches: 10. Per the germline V gene, CDR1 is DFQATT and CDR2 is SNEGSKA (reference sequence). The CDR3 DNA follows: TGCAGTGCTAGTCAAGGGGCAGGGGGCGGCTATGGCTACACCTTC. Residues: CSASQGAGGGYGYTF.

This clone occurred a few times. The V and J genes are TRBV1 and TRBJ1-1. TRBV1 is a known pseudogene. CDR3 size: 14 residues. The CDR3 is CTSSQDREHTEAFF. The CDR3 DNA reads TGCACCAGCAGCCAAGATCGGGAGCACACTGAAGCTTTCTTT.

The gene calls are TRBV18 and TRBJ2-5; D gene ambiguous. V lost 2 bases and J 3 bases, leaving 7 bases between the germline ends. The V gene's germline CDR1 is KGHSH and CDR2 LQKENI. This CDR3 region has 13 residues. The CDR3 DNA is TGTGCCAGCTCACCAGGGCCCAAAGAGACCCAGTACTTC. Translating it yields CASSPGPKETQYF.

This clone turned up a few times. This sequence joins TRBV15 and TRBJ1-1; weak D call: TRBD1 (5 bases). V lost 9 bases and J lost 1, with 24 bases in between. The CDR3 is 17 amino acids. The germline V gene has CDR1 LNHNV and CDR2 YYDKDF (reference sequence). The CDR3 sequence is CATSTAQGAVKNTEAFF. DNA for the CDR3: TGTGCCACTTCCACAGCACAAGGGGCAGTGAAGAACACTGAAGCTTTCTTT.

This clone was seen only once. The chain links TRBV27 to TRBJ1-1; D is unresolved. The V end was cut by 4 bases, the J end by 2 bases, with 17 bases between. Germline loops: CDR1 MNHEY, CDR2 SMNVEV (reference sequence). This CDR3 is built from 16 residues. The CDR3 loop is CASSSFGRSSNTEAFF. CDR3 in DNA: TGTGCCAGCAGTTCCTTTGGGAGGTCGAGTAACACTGAAGCTTTCTTT.

The gene calls are TRBV3-1 (or the pseudogene TRBV3-2) and TRBJ1-3; D might be TRBD1 (5 bases). V was shortened by 6 bases and J by 2 bases, with 11 bases between the two germline ends. Germline CDR1 is LGHDT and CDR2 is YNNKEL (reference sequence). This CDR3 has 14 residues. Here the CDR3 DNA reads TGTGCCAGCAGACAGACAGATACTGGAAACACCATATATTTT. Its translation is CASRQTDTGNTIYF.

This chain connects TRBV28 to TRBJ1-1, with 8 bases identical to TRBD1. The CDR3 totals 13 residues. CDR1 MDHEN and CDR2 SYDVKM come from the germline V gene. V lost 6 bases and J lost 10; bases outside the gene matches: 10. The CDR3 region has the DNA TGTGCCAGCAGCAACGACAGGGGCGAGGGAGCTTTCTTT. It encodes CASSNDRGEGAFF.

J is TRBJ1-3 and V is TRBV14; 7 bases fit TRBD1. CDR1 is SGHDN and CDR2 is FVKESK in the germline V gene. The CDR3 covers 18 residues. Germline trimming cut 4 bases from V and 0 bases from J; bases unmatched to any gene: 12. CDR3 DNA: TGTGCCAGCAGCCTGTACGCGAGGGGGCGAGTCTCTGGAAACACCATATATTTT. Protein product: CASSLYARGRVSGNTIYF.